This T cell receptor (beta chain) was obtained from a study of blood T cell repertoires in COVID-19 (TCRdb year 2020). Regarding the complete study: The collaborator samples originated in the United States, Italy and Spain and spanned the acute and convalescent phases of COVID-19. The prospective study material was composed of cDNA or gDNA derived from T cells, B-cell-depleted T cells, or PBMCs. Nearly every sample came with metadata listing a de-identified subject ID, COVID-19 status, age in years and sex. The repertoires were made available in a free public database intended to serve as a resource for research on the immune response to SARS-CoV-2. Where HLA class I and class II types were available, the types were taken from metadata supplied by the sample provider, not from assay-based typing. Subjects who had been exposed to COVID-19, were actively infected with it, or had recovered from it provided the deeply sampled blood TCRbeta repertoires that made up the dataset. The samples were drawn from the first 160 participants of the ongoing ImmuneRACE study and from some 1,300 subjects provided by 6 global collaborators.

Study-wide findings and limitations: How much clinical and demographic metadata was included differed by source and by participant, and the metadata was provided uncurated.

The collaborating institutions used their own protocols to collect whole blood in K2EDTA tubes. Collaborator samples were shipped for TCRbeta analysis as frozen whole blood, isolated PBMCs, or DNA extracted from either sample type. The immunoSEQ Assay, a bias-controlled multiplex PCR, was used to amplify TCRbeta CDR3 regions from genomic DNA. The original pipeline was this. Nucleated cell counts per sample were estimated from amplification of reference gene primers within the assay. To quantify the absolute abundance of each unique TCRbeta CDR3 rearrangement, sequence reads were collapsed and filtered. Productive Simpson clonality was computed per sample as the square root of Simpson's diversity index over productive rearrangements. TCRdb limited this immuneACCESS table to in-frame rearrangements with V and J called. A share of clones is missing; checked studies link under half to unresolved V genes, and the rest is unexplained. V and J calls and clone size are those listed in that table; D and trimming were worked out from the DNA. The sample table contains about 99,000 clones; only one count was recorded for 90% to 95% of them. The ten largest account for 5% to 6.5% of the sample.

Worth noting for this clone: The antigen this receptor binds is unknown. Base qualities are not recorded, but no much larger clone differs from it by a single base.

V has 4 bases trimmed and J has 4 bases trimmed; junction bases matching no gene number 9. The CDR1 and CDR2 encoded by the germline V gene are WSHSY and SAAADI. The CDR3 covers 16 residues, taking in both the cysteine and the phenylalanine. The entry retains the CDR3 DNA only, 48 bases that are in frame from base 1. This receptor chain uses TRBV10-2 and TRBJ2-7; 11 junctional bases match TRBD1. The sample consisted of peripheral blood. The receptor was derived from a human donor in a cohort sampled during active COVID-19. The encoded CDR3 is CASSALLGQGGYEQYF. In nucleotide form, the sequence is TGCGCCAGCAGTGCGCTACTGGGACAGGGGGGATACGAGCAGTACTTC.